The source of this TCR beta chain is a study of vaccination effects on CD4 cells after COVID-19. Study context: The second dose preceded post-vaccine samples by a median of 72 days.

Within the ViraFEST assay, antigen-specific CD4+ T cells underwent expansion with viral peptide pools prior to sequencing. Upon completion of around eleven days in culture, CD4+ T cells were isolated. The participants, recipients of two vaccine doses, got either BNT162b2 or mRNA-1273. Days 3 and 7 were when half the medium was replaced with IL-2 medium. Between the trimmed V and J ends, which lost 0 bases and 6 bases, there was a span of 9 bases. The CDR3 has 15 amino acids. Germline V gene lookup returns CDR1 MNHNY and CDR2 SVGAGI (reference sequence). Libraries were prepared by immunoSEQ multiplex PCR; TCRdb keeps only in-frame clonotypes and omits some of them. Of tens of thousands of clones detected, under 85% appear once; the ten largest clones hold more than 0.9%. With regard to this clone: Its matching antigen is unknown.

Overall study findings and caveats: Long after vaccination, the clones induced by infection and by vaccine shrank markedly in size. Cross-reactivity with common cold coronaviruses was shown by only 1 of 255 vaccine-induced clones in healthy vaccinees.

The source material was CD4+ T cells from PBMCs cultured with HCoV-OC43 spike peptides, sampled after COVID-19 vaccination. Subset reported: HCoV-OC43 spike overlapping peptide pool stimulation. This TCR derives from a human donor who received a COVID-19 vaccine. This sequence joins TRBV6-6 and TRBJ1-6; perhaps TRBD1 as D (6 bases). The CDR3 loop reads CASSYSGDINSPLHF. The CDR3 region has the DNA TGTGCCAGCAGTTACTCCGGGGACATTAATTCACCCCTCCACTTT.